Listed here are 15 T cell receptor beta chains from one sample, sequenced in a study of blood T cell repertoires in COVID-19. Generated by immunoSEQ multiplex PCR, the TCRdb table keeps only in-frame clones and is missing some. Altogether approximately 30,000 clones are present, more than 65% being singletons, with the ten largest covering around 50%. Sequenced input: peripheral blood. Receptor source: a man in his fifties with active or convalescent COVID-19.

The chain carries TRBV6-1 and TRBJ1-5, with 10 bases fitting TRBD1. The CDR3 runs to 16 residues. Germline values: CDR1 MNHNS, CDR2 SASEGT. V dropped 0 bases and J dropped 4; count of bases not matched to a gene: 3. The chain's CDR3 is CASSEASGQGNQPQHF. The CDR3 DNA follows: TGTGCCAGCAGTGAAGCGTCGGGACAGGGGAATCAGCCCCAGCATTTT.

The chain employs TRBV4-2 and TRBJ2-7; 7 nucleotides match TRBD1. V gave up 1 base and J gave up 2 bases; unmatched junction bases: 5. CDR3 length: 15 residues. Germline values: CDR1 LGHNA, CDR2 YNFKEQ. The DNA of the CDR3 is TGTGCCAGCAGCCAAGGGGAAGGGGGCCCCTACGAGCAGTACTTC. As protein: CASSQGEGGPYEQYF.

This clone came up a few times. V is TRBV7-9 and J is TRBJ2-7; 7 nucleotides match TRBD2. From germline, CDR1 is SEHNR and CDR2 FQNEAQ (reference sequence). After removal of 5 bases from V and 0 bases from J, the junction contained 7 bases not matched to a gene. This CDR3 has 15 amino acids. CDR3 sequence: CASSASRGVSYEQYF. CDR3 nucleotides: TGTGCCAGCAGCGCTAGTCGGGGGGTCTCCTACGAGCAGTACTTC.

The chain employs TRBV24-1 and TRBJ1-5, with D maybe TRBD1 (6 bases). The CDR3 runs 14 residues. Germline V lookup: CDR1 KGHDR, CDR2 SFDVKD. V was clipped by 6 bases and J by 2 bases, with 10 bases between them. This CDR3 reads CATSKAGGNQPQHF. The CDR3 region has the DNA TGTGCCACCAGTAAGGCAGGGGGCAATCAGCCCCAGCATTTT.

This clone showed up just once. The chain joins TRBV7-9 to TRBJ2-3, with 8 nucleotides matching TRBD2. The CDR3 is made up of 14 amino acids. The V segment lost 4 bases and the J segment 4 bases; nucleotides outside the gene matches: 4. Germline-derived CDR1 and CDR2 are SEHNR and FQNEAQ (reference sequence). This CDR3 reads CASSSSGYSDTQYF. As DNA, the CDR3 is TGTGCCAGCAGCTCTAGCGGGTACTCAGATACGCAGTATTTT.

This rearrangement joins TRBV12-5 to TRBJ2-5, with TRBD1 as a possible D gene (7 bases). V shed 2 bases and J shed 7 bases, with 17 bases lying between them. This CDR3 is 15 amino acids long. CDR1 is LGHNT, CDR2 FRNRAP, per germline. CDR3 DNA: TGTGCTAGTGGTTTGCCAGGGGGGCCGGTAAGGACCCAGTACTTC. Protein product: CASGLPGGPVRTQYF. Together with reference TRBV12-5 and TRBJ2-5, the CDR3 gives the full variable domain: DARVTQTPRHKVTEMGQEVTMRCQPILGHNTVFWYRQTMMQGLELLAYFRNRAPLDDSGMPKDRFSAEMPDATLATLKIQPSEPRDSAVYFCASGLPGGPVRTQYFGPGTRLLVL.

The rearrangement links TRBV5-1 to TRBJ2-5; possibly TRBD2 for D (6 bases). The CDR3 is made up of 15 amino acids. Deletions cut 3 bases from V and 2 bases from J, with 14 bases between. Germline CDR1 reads SGHRS; CDR2 reads YFSETQ. In nucleotides, the CDR3 is TGCGCCAGCAGCTGGAGGGGACGGTTACAAGAGACCCAGTACTTC. This encodes CASSWRGRLQETQYF.

The CDR3 region is CASSTGGGQETQYF. The CDR3 nucleotides are TGTGCCAGCAGCACGGGAGGGGGACAAGAGACCCAGTACTTC. This chain uses TRBV5-4 with TRBJ2-5; 8 nucleotides match TRBD2. Trimming at V came to 4 bases and at J to 2 bases, leaving 4 bases not matched to a gene. The germline gives CDR1 SGHNT, CDR2 YYREEE (reference sequence). The CDR3 is made up of 14 amino acids.

The genes are TRBV29-1 and TRBJ1-2; 9 bases align to TRBD1. From germline, CDR1 is SQVTM and CDR2 ANQGSEA. V trimming: 8 bases; J trimming: 1 base; junction bases outside the gene matches: 14. This CDR3 is 16 amino acids long. The CDR3 DNA is TGCAGCTCCAGGGATATCCGACAGGGGGGTAACTATGGCTACACCTTC. It codes for CSSRDIRQGGNYGYTF.

The chain uses TRBV3-1 (or the pseudogene TRBV3-2) and TRBJ2-1; 11 bases align to TRBD2. This CDR3 has 14 amino acids. V dropped 4 bases and J dropped 7; count of bases not matched to a gene: 3. Germline CDR1 LGHDT, CDR2 YNNKEL (reference sequence). In DNA, the CDR3 is TGTGCCAGCAGCCCGCTAGCGGGAGGTAATGAGCAGTTCTTC. Protein sequence: CASSPLAGGNEQFF.

This sequence joins TRBV5-4 and TRBJ2-7; 13 nucleotides match TRBD2. Unmatched junction bases numbered 3, after V lost 4 bases and J lost 2 bases. The CDR3 spans 15 residues. Germline V gene data show CDR1 as SGHNT and CDR2 as YYREEE (reference sequence). CDR3 loop: CASSMGLAGPYEQYF. CDR3 bases: TGTGCCAGCAGCATGGGACTAGCGGGACCCTACGAGCAGTACTTC.

V gene TRBV6-6 combines with J gene TRBJ2-7; 8 bases line up with TRBD2. This CDR3 comprises 15 residues. V shed 6 bases and J 0 bases; nucleotides not matched to a gene: 7. The germline gives CDR1 MNHNY, CDR2 SVGAGI (reference sequence). CDR3 amino acids: CASRGLVSRSYEQYF. The CDR3 DNA follows: TGTGCCAGCAGGGGACTAGTATCTCGCTCCTACGAGCAGTACTTC.

The J gene is TRBJ1-2, the V gene TRBV5-1; TRBD1 matches at 9 bases. Germline trimming cut 0 bases from V and 4 bases from J; bases unmatched to any gene: 1. Germline-derived CDR1 and CDR2 are SGHRS and YFSETQ. The CDR3 spans 14 residues. The CDR3 loop is CASSLGQGVYGYTF. The CDR3 DNA is TGCGCCAGCAGCTTGGGACAGGGGGTCTATGGCTACACCTTC.

The genes are TRBV7-6 and TRBJ2-1, with 9 bases that match TRBD2. CDR1 and CDR2 (germline): SGHVS, FNYEAQ. V shed 2 bases and J 7 bases; nucleotides not matched to a gene: 3. This CDR3 spans 14 amino acids. CDR3 residues: CASSLYAGGNEQFF. The CDR3 nucleotides read TGTGCCAGCAGCTTATACGCGGGGGGGAATGAGCAGTTCTTC.

The chain is built from TRBV14 and TRBJ1-2; weak D call: TRBD1 (6 bases). The germline gives CDR1 SGHDN, CDR2 FVKESK. This CDR3 region has 13 residues. Trimming shortened V by 1 base and J by 8 bases, and 11 bases separated the two germline ends. This CDR3 reads CASSQVAGEGYTF. The CDR3 DNA reads as TGTGCCAGCAGCCAAGTAGCAGGGGAAGGCTACACCTTC.